The sequence of this T cell receptor (beta chain) was determined in a study of vaccination and CD4 T cells after COVID-19 (dated by TCRdb to 2021 to 2024). As for the study more broadly: SARS-CoV-2 positivity had been established in the convalescent patients by nasal swab PCR, and mild disease was recorded in nine of these patients and severe disease in one. Six males and four females were included in the convalescent cohort, with two Hispanic individuals, seven Caucasians, two Asians and one multiracial person represented. Control cultures received a CEFX viral epitope pool as the positive control, an HIV-1 Nef peptide pool as the negative control, or no peptide. Culture stimuli were overlapping spike peptide pools from SARS-CoV-2 and from the common cold coronaviruses HCoV-NL63, HCoV-OC43 and HCoV-229E. Post-vaccine blood samples were taken a median of 72 days after the second vaccine dose, with a range of about 14 to 241 days. Each participant got two doses of either the Pfizer-BioNTech BNT162b2 vaccine (n=8) or the Moderna mRNA-1273 vaccine (n=2). In approximately eleven COVID-19 convalescent patients and 4 infection-naive healthy vaccine recipients, the spike-specific CD4+ TCR repertoire before mRNA vaccination was compared with the repertoire after mRNA vaccination. Post-COVID blood samples were collected from convalescent patients a median of roughly 100 days after diagnosis, with a range of roughly 35 to 180 days.

The treatment or condition label of this sample denotes: roughly 10-day PBMC culture with coronavirus spike peptide pools or control peptides (ViraFEST assay). The ViraFEST assay was used in the study, in which antigen-specific T cells were expanded with peptide pools and expanded clonotypes were subsequently identified by TCR sequencing. The convalescent patients' positive SARS-CoV-2 PCR tests were from March to December 2020, which was before the Alpha, Beta and Delta variants emerged in the United States. PBMCs were cultured at two million per well in IMDM supplemented with approximately 5% human AB serum and 9 to 10 IU/ml IL-2, with about 10 ug/ml peptide pools added. On days 3 and 7, half of the culture medium was replaced with fresh IL-2-containing medium. CD4+ T cells were isolated after around ten days of culture through negative selection using the EasySep CD4+ T cell isolation kit. Ficoll-Paque Plus gradient centrifugation was used to isolate PBMCs from whole blood, and the isolated PBMCs were then either used fresh or cryopreserved at -140C. Each culture condition was generally run in triplicate wells.

Libraries came from PCR. TCR sequencing of DNA from cultured CD4+ T cells used the Oncomine TCR Beta short-read assay at the Johns Hopkins FTIC core. Genomic DNA was extracted from the cultured CD4+ T cells with the QIAamp micro DNA kit. Oncomine TCR Beta libraries from cultured CD4+ T cells were pooled with unique dual indexes and sequenced on an Illumina iSeq 100. The authors' pipeline ran thus. Non-productive sequences were removed, and CDR3s that did not start with C, did not end with F or W, or were shorter than 7 amino acids were discarded. Antigen-specific clonotypes were identified with the MANAFEST web application by comparing peptide-stimulated wells with reference and other culture wells. For a clone to be called positive, the clone needed an FDR below 0.05, an odds ratio above 5, and a productive frequency above 0.1% in at least two of three replicate wells. Cross-reactive clonotypes were defined as significantly expanded in both SARS-CoV-2 spike wells and at least one common cold coronavirus spike condition. Using R version 3.6.1, CDR3 homology was evaluated through Levenshtein distances (stringdist) along with unrooted phylogenetic trees (ape). TCRdb cleaned the public reads at Q25 with fastp, built clones with MiXCR and kept in-frame beta chains. Every CDR3 protein is listed once, alongside the most common genes and DNA of its rows. These V and J calls rely on TCRdb rather than the paper's analysis. In this sample the table shows some 14,000 distinct CDR3 sequences, under 55% of which occur a single time. The top ten constitute roughly 7.3% of the sample.

This clonotype was seen more than once but under ten times. The specificity of this receptor is unknown. The input lacks base qualities; no much larger clone sits a single base away. The CDR1 and CDR2 encoded by the germline V gene are KGHSH and LQKENI. Trimmed from V: 4 bases; trimmed from J: 2 bases; junction bases lacking a gene match: 3. Inclusive of the bounding cysteine and phenylalanine, the CDR3 is 14 residues long. Solely the CDR3 DNA is kept, with 42 bases framed from the first base. The paper as a whole reports these results and caveats: The median count of SARS-CoV-2-reactive clonotypes went up from around 20 after infection to a few dozen after vaccination, although the change was not significant. Of the vaccine-specific clones in convalescent patients, 304 of 307, or nearly all, reacted only to SARS-CoV-2 spike and did not cross-react with common cold coronaviruses. In convalescent patients, a median roughly 88% of post-vaccine SARS-CoV-2-reactive clones were detected only after vaccination, suggesting vaccine-specific priming. The number of convalescent patients in the study was relatively small, and the study did not examine early timepoints following natural infection.

Material: CD4+ T cells from blood, cultured in vitro, obtained after SARS-CoV-2 vaccination. This receptor was identified in a human donor who had recovered from COVID-19. The chain joins TRBV18 to TRBJ2-3, with TRBD1 matching 7 junction bases. CDR3 loop: CASSRTGATDTQYF. The DNA is TGTGCCAGCTCACGAACAGGGGCCACAGATACGCAGTATTTT.